This TCR beta chain was identified in a study of cytomegalovirus exposure and HLA in healthy donors (dated by TCRdb to about 2017). Concerning the study at large: An earlier analysis of more than 550 of the donors reported 250 to 350 Gb of sequence data and 95 million to 130 million unique TCR beta sequences obtained from about 180 million T cells. An early release that covered more than 550 HLA-typed donors contained approximately 300 gigabases of sequencing data and around 80 million unique TCR sequences. The genetic ancestry cluster associated with self-reported Caucasian donors included roughly 84% of the roughly 400 genotyped donors. The study aimed to test whether cataloging public T cell receptors could reveal signatures of past pathogen exposure. The study used immunosequencing to profile the T cell repertoires of 670 or so subjects and linked those repertoires to cytomegalovirus serostatus. A separate validation cohort of 100 to 150 different subjects was used in addition to the roughly 700-subject first cohort. High-throughput TCR immunosequencing, statistical association of individual TCRs with disease status, and machine learning were combined to predict cytomegalovirus infection status. To study patterns of TCR occurrence, a later analysis re-analyzed previously published TCR beta repertoires from several hundred donors and added high-resolution HLA genotyping. Rather than using new phenotypic data, the later analysis identified candidate immune exposures from TCR beta sequences and from how often those sequences occurred across donors. An earlier analysis of roughly 600 of the donors used high-throughput TCR beta sequencing to judge whether each TCR beta V gene segment behaved as functional or pseudogenic. Donor age, sex, ethnicity and CMV serostatus were compiled alongside the repertoire data. A later genetic analysis took genome-wide SNP genotypes for about 55% of the roughly 670 donors and used that subset as a discovery cohort. All discovery cohort repertoires had been generated on a single sequencing platform. Both class I and class II loci were covered by HLA typing, at four-digit resolution. Typing coverage varied by locus: roughly 629-630 donors for A, B, C, DRB1 and DQB1; approximately 500 for DQA1; about 590 for DPA1; 450 to 480 for DPB1. A few DR-DQ haplotypes were handled as single units for association and clustering because linkage in the cohort was strong. Among almost 400 genotyped donors of the cohort, an average of roughly 240,000 unique TCR beta nucleotide sequences were sequenced per donor, 15% to 20% of them non-productive.

In total, approximately 700 healthy bone marrow donors made up the cohort. All cohort members were sampled while nominally healthy, although unrecorded immune exposures were likely present. The donor tested CMV seronegative and was one of the 352 seronegative cohort members. Each donor provided a peripheral blood sample, and peripheral blood mononuclear cells were used for TCR beta sequencing. The Qiagen DNeasy Blood Extraction Kit was used to extract genomic DNA from the blood cell samples. About this clone: Its antigen is not yet known. No base-level quality is on record; no much larger clone is a single base apart.

Libraries were constructed by the immunoSEQ multiplex PCR assay. A mixture of 60 forward primers for TCR Vbeta segments and 13 reverse primers for TCR Jbeta segments was used in the multiplex PCR. The CDR3 region of rearranged TCR beta genes was amplified from genomic DNA with a multiplex PCR assay. Amplified TCR beta libraries were sequenced as 87-base-pair reads on the Illumina HiSeq System. Per the source publication's procedure: Across the 600 to 700 repertoires, a later analysis counted roughly 84 million unique TCR beta chains, roughly 11 million of which were shared by at least two donors. Raw reads were error-corrected and collapsed into unique sequences by a nearest-neighbor algorithm in which closely related sequences were merged to remove PCR and sequencing errors. CDR3 sequences were aligned to IMGT reference sequences to assign V, D and J gene segments. For a sequence to be retained, at least a six-nucleotide match to both a V gene segment and a J gene segment was required. Rearrangements were classified as productive when the CDR3 lacked stop codons and remained in frame with V and J, and all other rearrangements were classified as non-productive. CDR3 was defined according to IMGT convention as the region running from the second conserved V-encoded cysteine to the conserved J-encoded phenylalanine. Sequences without an unambiguous match to a single V gene segment were excluded from the earlier analysis of approximately 600 of the donors. In an earlier analysis of approximately 590 of the donors, V segments were called functional above 56.7% productive rearrangements and were called segregating when the between-donor standard deviation exceeded 5%. A statistical classification framework was developed to diagnose cytomegalovirus status using the catalog of TCR beta chain sequences. In a later analysis, V and J genes were assigned by comparing TCR nucleotide sequences against IMGT/GENE-DB human TR gene sequences. In a later analysis, CDR3 sequences and most-parsimonious VDJ recombination scenarios were assigned using the TCRdist pipeline. In a later analysis, every TCR beta chain was defined by the combination of its CDR3 amino acid sequence and its V-gene family, and reads without a unique V-gene family were dropped. A later analysis removed several hundred highly shared, low-generation-probability nucleotide sequences to deal with suspected cross-contamination and a sequencing artifact. For each public chain, a later analysis derived a clonal expansion index from normalized ranks of inferred template counts within each repertoire. A later analysis computed generation probabilities with a VDJ recombination model fitted to out-of-frame rearrangements, and checked the results against IGoR. In a later analysis, hypergeometric tests were used to score TCR-TCR, TCR-HLA and TCR-CMV co-occurrence, with a repertoire-size bias correction applied to TCR pairs. In a later analysis, false discovery rates were estimated by permuting HLA or CMV assignments 20 times. A later analysis grouped co-occurring TCRs with DBSCAN, adding TCRdist sequence similarity when clustering within HLA-allele-positive subsets. Co-occurrence clustering excluded repertoires with fewer than 30,000 or more than 120,000 public chains, plus five with anomalous nucleotide sharing. TCRdb mirrors the immuneACCESS table, restricted to in-frame sequences. Some clones are absent from its copies; in checked studies, under half trace to an unresolved V gene, and the reason for the others is unknown. V and J calls and clone size are given by that table; D and trimming were obtained from the DNA. For this sample the table gives more than 150,000 clones, of which around 84% were detected only once. In total, the top ten clones hold roughly 2.4% of the sample.

Overall results and qualifications from the work: Specific HLA alleles were associated with about 17,000 TCR beta sequences at a false discovery rate of 0.05 in a later analysis. In a later genetic analysis, fewer N-insertions in productive TCRs were reported among donors in an Asian-associated ancestry cluster than the roughly 700-donor mean. Most TCR sequences were seen in very few donors, while some public TCRs were found in many individuals. According to a later analysis, most CMV-associated TCR beta chains appeared to be HLA-restricted, and the HLA associations seemed to be driven largely by CMV exposure. It was suggested by the authors that the approach could potentially be generalized to other disease states and immunological phenotypes. A cluster of highly shared sequence variants was judged likely to be a technical artifact of the sequencing pipeline. The only immune exposure information available for the cohort was CMV serostatus. Cytomegalovirus status was reported to be diagnosed by the classifier with high specificity and sensitivity in both the original and validation cohorts. The presence/absence analyses assumed that sequencing depth was roughly uniform across donors, and that assumption may not be true. An association between a missense DCLRE1C variant and V-gene and J-gene trimming of TCR beta chains was found in a later genetic analysis and replicated in an independent cohort. A later analysis found that TCR association rates varied across HLA loci, with DRB1 alleles showing the most associated TCRs and HLA-C alleles the fewest. Compared with equally common non-associated chains, HLA-associated TCR beta chains in a later analysis were more clonally expanded and had lower generation probabilities. When HLA alleles, especially DR and DQ, strongly co-occurred, TCR associations were difficult to assign to individual alleles. Linkage disequilibrium might explain the correlated functional status among segregating V segments, but an unknown experimental factor could not be ruled out. The study listed approximately 160 TCR beta chains as associated with cytomegalovirus. Because HLA typing was unavailable for some donors at each locus, only the typed subset was used in association tests. A further reported finding was that TCR beta sequences accurately predicted the HLA-A and HLA-B alleles for most subjects in the first cohort. In this cohort, only TCR beta chains were sequenced, and detectable features were limited by the absence of alpha or paired-chain data. In an earlier analysis of about 550 of the donors, most TCR beta V segments were observed in productive rearrangements about 90% or about 30% of the time, broadly matching IMGT annotations. According to a later analysis, parvovirus B19, influenza, CMV and Epstein-Barr virus appeared linked to several top co-occurrence clusters. Seventeen rarely observed V segments, including chromosome 9 orphons, were excluded from the earlier analysis of approximately 600 of the donors because counts were too low. A few of the identified cytomegalovirus-associated TCR beta chains were confirmed in vitro to be specific for cytomegalovirus antigens.

The sequencing sample was made of PBMCs. The sequence came from a woman younger than 35 in good health and CMV-seronegative.

In nucleotide form, the sequence is TGTGCCAGCACATCCCTGTGGGACAGCTCCTACGAGCAGTACTTC. This translates into CASTSLWDSSYEQYF. The chain is encoded by TRBV28 joined to TRBJ2-7; 7 bases in the junction line up with TRBD1. V is cut back by 7 bases and J by 0 bases, with 9 bases in the junction unmatched. From the germline V gene, CDR1 is MDHEN and CDR2 is SYDVKM. The CDR3 holds 15 amino acids from the cysteine to the phenylalanine. The entry retains the CDR3 DNA only, 45 bases that are in frame from base 1.